This T cell receptor (beta chain) was sequenced for a study of beta chain features in type 1 diabetes. This clone was seen a few times. The germline V gene encodes CDR1 SGHNT and CDR2 YYREEE (reference sequence). V lost 4 bases, J lost 8 bases, and 16 bases lay in between. The CDR3 is 14 amino acids. Investigators reverse transcribed all isolated RNA, so they sequenced expressed TCRB transcripts. Using immunoSEQ multiplex PCR, the repertoire was profiled, and TCRdb retains in-frame clones only, with some absent. The sample consists of under 450,000 clones, approximately 14% of them appearing once. The chain joins TRBV5-4 to TRBJ2-1; a possible D gene is TRBD2 (6 bases). This sequence was found in a man aged 25 to 45 in good health. The sample was naive CD4+ T cells from blood. The CDR3 sequence is CASSHSSVRDEQFF. DNA of the CDR3: TGTGCCAGCAGCCACTCTAGCGTTCGGGATGAGCAGTTCTTC. The variable domain in full, completed from reference TRBV5-4 and TRBJ2-1, reads ETGVTQSPTHLIKTRGQQVTLRCSSQSGHNTVSWYQQALGQGPQFIFQYYREEENGRGNFPPRFSGLQFPNYSSELNVNALELDDSALYLCASSHSSVRDEQFFGPGTRLTVL.